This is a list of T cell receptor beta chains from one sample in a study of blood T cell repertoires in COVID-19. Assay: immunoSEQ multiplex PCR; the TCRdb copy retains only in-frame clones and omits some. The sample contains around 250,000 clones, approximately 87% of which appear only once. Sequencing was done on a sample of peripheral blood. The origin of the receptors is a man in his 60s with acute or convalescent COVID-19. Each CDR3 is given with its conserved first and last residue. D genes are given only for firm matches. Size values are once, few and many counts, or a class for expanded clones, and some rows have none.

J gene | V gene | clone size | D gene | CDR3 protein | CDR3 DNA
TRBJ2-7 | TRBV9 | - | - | CASSVGDSDHEQYF | TGTGCCAGCAGCGTAGGGGATAGCGACCACGAGCAGTACTTC
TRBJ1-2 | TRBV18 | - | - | CASSPTAESNYGYTF | TGTGCCAGCTCACCGACTGCGGAGTCTAACTATGGCTACACCTTC
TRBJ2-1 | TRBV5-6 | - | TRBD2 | CASSLVASGRARNEQFF | TGTGCCAGCAGCTTGGTGGCTAGCGGGAGGGCCCGTAATGAGCAGTTCTTC
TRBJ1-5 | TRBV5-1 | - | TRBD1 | CASSFGQGRNQPQHF | TGCGCCAGCAGTTTTGGACAGGGTCGGAATCAGCCCCAGCATTTT
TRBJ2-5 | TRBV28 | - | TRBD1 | CASSSGQGGGETQYF | TGTGCCAGCAGTTCGGGACAGGGCGGAGGGGAGACCCAGTACTTC
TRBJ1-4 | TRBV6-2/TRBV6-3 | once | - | CASSTDSLNEKLFF | TGTGCCAGCAGTACGGACAGCCTTAATGAAAAACTGTTTTTT
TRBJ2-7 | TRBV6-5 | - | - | CASSYRGSSTYEQYF | TGTGCCAGCAGTTACAGGGGAAGTAGCACCTACGAGCAGTACTTC
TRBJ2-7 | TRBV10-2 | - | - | CASSDGSWRREQYF | TGCGCCAGCAGTGACGGGAGCTGGCGGCGCGAGCAGTACTTC
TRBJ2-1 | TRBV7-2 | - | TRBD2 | CASSFQAGGPRNEQFF | TGTGCCAGCAGCTTTCAAGCGGGAGGGCCCAGGAATGAGCAGTTCTTC
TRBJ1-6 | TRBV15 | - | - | CATGRGDSPLHF | TGTGCCACTGGGAGGGGTGATTCACCCCTCCACTTT
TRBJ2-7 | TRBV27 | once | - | CASSFGSGQGVYEQYF | TGTGCCAGCAGTTTCGGTAGCGGCCAAGGAGTCTACGAGCAGTACTTC
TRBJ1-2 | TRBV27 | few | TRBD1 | CASSLGTGINGYTF | TGTGCCAGCAGTTTGGGGACAGGGATAAATGGCTACACCTTC
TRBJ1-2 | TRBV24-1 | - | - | CATSGGQGYGYTF | TGTGCCACCAGTGGGGGGCAGGGCTATGGCTACACCTTC
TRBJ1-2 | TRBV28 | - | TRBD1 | CASSWDSFNGYTF | TGTGCCAGCAGTTGGGACAGCTTCAATGGCTACACCTTC
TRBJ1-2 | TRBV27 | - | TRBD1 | CASSDRGRPTNYGYTF | TGTGCCAGCAGTGACAGGGGGCGCCCCACTAACTATGGCTACACCTTC
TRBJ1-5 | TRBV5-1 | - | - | CASSFEGAHQPQHF | TGCGCCAGCAGCTTTGAAGGGGCGCATCAGCCCCAGCATTTT
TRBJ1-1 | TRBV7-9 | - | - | CAAASVRTEAFF | TGTGCCGCAGCGTCCGTGAGGACTGAAGCTTTCTTT
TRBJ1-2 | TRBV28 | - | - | CASSLSSAGSYGYTF | TGTGCCAGCAGTTTATCTTCCGCAGGTTCTTATGGCTACACCTTC
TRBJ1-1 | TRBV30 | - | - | CAWNGGLDTEAFF | TGTGCCTGGAATGGGGGGTTGGACACTGAAGCTTTCTTT
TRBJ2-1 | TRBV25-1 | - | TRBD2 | CASSEYGSGAYNEQFF | TGTGCCAGCAGTGAATACGGTAGCGGGGCCTACAATGAGCAGTTCTTC
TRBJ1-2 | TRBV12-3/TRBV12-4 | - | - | CASNIGQNYGYTF | TGTGCCAGCAACATAGGACAGAACTATGGCTACACCTTC
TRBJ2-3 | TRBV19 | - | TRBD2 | CASSLAGVPDTQYF | TGTGCCAGTAGTCTAGCGGGAGTCCCAGATACGCAGTATTTT
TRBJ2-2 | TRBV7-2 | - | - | CASSLLGGRELFF | TGTGCCAGCAGCCTGTTGGGAGGTCGGGAGCTGTTTTTT
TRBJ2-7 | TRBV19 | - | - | CASSIQGPSYEQYF | TGTGCCAGTAGTATACAGGGGCCATCCTACGAGCAGTACTTC
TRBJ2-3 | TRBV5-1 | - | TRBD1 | CASSPGTRGPTDTQYF | TGCGCCAGCAGCCCGGGGACGAGGGGGCCCACAGATACGCAGTATTTT
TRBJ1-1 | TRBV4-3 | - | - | CASSQGDRRGSTEAFF | TGCGCCAGCAGCCAAGGGGACCGGAGGGGAAGCACTGAAGCTTTCTTT
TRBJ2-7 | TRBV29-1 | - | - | CSVEDIQGPGRYEQYF | TGCAGCGTTGAAGATATTCAGGGGCCGGGGCGCTACGAGCAGTACTTC
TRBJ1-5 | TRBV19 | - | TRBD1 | CASSTTGTGSDQPQHF | TGTGCCAGTAGTACGACCGGGACAGGGTCGGATCAGCCCCAGCATTTT
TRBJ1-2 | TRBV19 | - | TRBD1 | CASRPGTGPNYGYTF | TGTGCCAGTAGGCCGGGGACAGGCCCTAACTATGGCTACACCTTC
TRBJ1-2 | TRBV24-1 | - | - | CATSDGPGGGYTF | TGTGCCACCAGTGATGGACCCGGAGGGGGCTACACCTTC
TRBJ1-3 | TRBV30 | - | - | CAWSSDSRYSGNTIYF | TGTGCCTGGAGTAGTGACAGCCGTTACTCTGGAAACACCATATATTTT
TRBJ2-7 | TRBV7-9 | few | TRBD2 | CASSSTSGRIYEQYF | TGTGCCAGCAGCTCGACTAGCGGGAGGATCTACGAGCAGTACTTC
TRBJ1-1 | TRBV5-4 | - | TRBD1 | CASSLQGNRAFF | TGTGCCAGCAGTTTACAGGGGAATAGGGCTTTCTTT
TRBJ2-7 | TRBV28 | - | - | CASSWRGQSEQYF | TGTGCCAGCAGTTGGAGGGGGCAGAGCGAGCAGTACTTC
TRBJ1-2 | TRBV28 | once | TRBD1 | CATIADRDNGYTF | TGTGCCACCATCGCCGACAGGGATAATGGCTACACCTTC
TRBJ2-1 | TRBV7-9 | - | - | CASSPAGVSYNEQFF | TGTGCCAGCAGCCCCGCGGGCGTCTCCTACAATGAGCAGTTCTTC
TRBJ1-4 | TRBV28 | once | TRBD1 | CASSSTGGRNEKLFF | TGTGCCAGCAGTTCCACAGGGGGCCGAAATGAAAAACTGTTTTTT
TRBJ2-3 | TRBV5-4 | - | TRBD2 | CASSPASGRRADTQYF | TGTGCCAGCAGCCCTGCTAGCGGGAGAAGAGCAGATACGCAGTATTTT
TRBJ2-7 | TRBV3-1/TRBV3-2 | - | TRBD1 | CASSMVRTQGSYEQYF | TGTGCCAGCAGCATGGTCCGGACACAGGGGTCCTACGAGCAGTACTTC
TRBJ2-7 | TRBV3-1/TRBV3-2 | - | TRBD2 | CASSRGLAGPYEQYF | TGTGCCAGCAGCCGGGGACTAGCGGGACCCTACGAGCAGTACTTC
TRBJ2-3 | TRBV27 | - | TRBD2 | CASSTTSGRETDTQYF | TGTGCCAGCAGCACAACTAGCGGGAGGGAAACAGATACGCAGTATTTT
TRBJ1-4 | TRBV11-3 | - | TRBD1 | CASSLDRGANEKLFF | TGTGCCAGCAGTTTGGACAGGGGAGCTAATGAAAAACTGTTTTTT
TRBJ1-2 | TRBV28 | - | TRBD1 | CASSGGNYGYTF | TGTGCCAGCTCAGGGGGCAACTATGGCTACACCTTC
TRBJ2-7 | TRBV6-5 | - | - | CASSYSGGEGGYEQYF | TGTGCCAGCAGTTACTCAGGGGGAGAAGGGGGCTACGAGCAGTACTTC
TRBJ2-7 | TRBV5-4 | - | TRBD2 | CASSPDPGGASYEQYF | TGTGCCAGCAGCCCGGATCCGGGAGGGGCCAGTTACGAGCAGTACTTC
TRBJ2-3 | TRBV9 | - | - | CASSVSQGGDTQYF | TGTGCCAGCAGCGTTTCACAGGGGGGGGATACGCAGTATTTT
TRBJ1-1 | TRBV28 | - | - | CASSFNYEAFF | TGTGCCAGCAGTTTTAACTATGAAGCTTTCTTT
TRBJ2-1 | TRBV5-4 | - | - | CASSLIAYNEQFF | TGTGCCAGCAGCTTGATAGCGTACAATGAGCAGTTCTTC
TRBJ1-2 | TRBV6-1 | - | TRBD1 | CASSEAIGTGGYGYTF | TGTGCCAGCAGTGAAGCGATAGGGACAGGGGGATATGGCTACACCTTC
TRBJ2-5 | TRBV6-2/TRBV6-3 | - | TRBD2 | CASSYGAGGKETQYF | TGTGCCAGCAGTTATGGAGCGGGAGGGAAAGAGACCCAGTACTTC
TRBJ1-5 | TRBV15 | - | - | CATTGGGNQPQHF | TGTGCCACCACCGGGGGGGGGAATCAGCCCCAGCATTTT
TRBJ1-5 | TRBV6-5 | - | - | CASSYRWQGNQPQHF | TGTGCCAGCAGTTACCGCTGGCAGGGAAATCAGCCCCAGCATTTT
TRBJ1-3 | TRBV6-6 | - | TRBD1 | CASSRDRVVGNTIYF | TGTGCCAGCAGTAGGGACAGGGTAGTAGGAAACACCATATATTTT
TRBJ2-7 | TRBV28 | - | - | CASSFVGSGRGSYEQYF | TGTGCCAGCAGTTTTGTGGGTTCGGGCAGGGGCTCCTACGAGCAGTACTTC
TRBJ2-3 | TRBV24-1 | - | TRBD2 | CATSGPGLAGVWADTQYF | TGTGCCACCAGTGGCCCCGGACTAGCGGGAGTTTGGGCAGATACGCAGTATTTT
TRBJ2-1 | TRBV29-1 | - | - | CSVDQGGTYEIGVF | TGCAGCGTTGACCAGGGAGGCACTTACGAAATCGGGGTCTTC